This T cell receptor beta chain was sequenced during a study of cytotoxic CD8 clonotypes in ibrutinib-treated CLL. In the study overall: Once treatment had gone on for a median of roughly eleven months, range 6 to 36, response samples were drawn.

Libraries were prepared by immunoSEQ multiplex PCR; TCRdb keeps only in-frame clonotypes and omits some of them. The table lists roughly 63,000 clones, approximately 57% of them singletons. Germline assignment: CDR1 MNHNY and CDR2 SVGAGI (reference sequence). Deletions cut 0 bases from V and 15 bases from J, with 24 bases between. The CDR3 is 16 amino acids. This TCR came from a human donor with chronic lymphocytic leukemia. The input for sequencing was PBMCs, taken after 12 months of ibrutinib treatment. The chain combines TRBV6-6 with TRBJ2-1; D might be TRBD1 (6 bases). The CDR3 DNA reads TGTGCCAGCAGTTACTCTGTTGGACTGCCCGGGGACATTGCGTTCTTC. The encoded protein is CASSYSVGLPGDIAFF.